This entry describes one TCR beta chain. Its antigen is undetermined. The junction departs from germline at one end; a sequencing error may be responsible. These data are taken from a study of tumor-infiltrating lymphocytes in primary liver carcinoma. A primer in the constant region served to generate TCR beta cDNA from 500 to 600 ng of total RNA. Construction of TCR beta libraries relied on three successive nested multiplex PCR rounds employing slightly modified ARM-PCR. In the first two PCR rounds, TRBV1-TRBV30 forward primers were paired with a C-beta reverse primer, and each round lasted roughly 9 cycles. MiXCR was run by TCRdb on the multiplex PCR reads, yielding one entry per CDR3 protein. The data hold more than 95,000 distinct CDR3 sequences, with under 65% observed a single time. General study points: Only about 7-24% of top clones were detected in each of the five tumor regions.

This CDR3 comprises 15 residues. CDR1 is MNHNS and CDR2 is SASEGT in the germline V gene. The study co-extracted DNA and RNA from around 20-30 mg of unsorted bulk tissue. The sequenced material came from liver tumor tissue from sampling region 3. Documented subset: tumor region T3, left-lateral pole. The TCR comes from a woman aged 55-70 years with primary liver carcinoma and hepatitis B virus infection. V is TRBV6-1 and J is TRBJ1-1; possibly TRBD1 for D (5 bases). The CDR3 nucleotides are TGTGCCAGTAGGGGAAAGACAGTGGGGAACACTGAAGCTCTCTTT. It translates to CASRGKTVGNTEALF.